This T cell receptor (beta chain) emerged from a study of CD8+ T cells in alopecia areata. Turning to the study itself: Scoring of severity for treated patients was based on percentage of affected scalp area. Study observations and caveats: Possibly as an HLA-related effect, TCR sharing across patients appeared less clear than in mice. Given one nonresponder, whether baseline CD8+ expansion relates to response remains uncertain.

The authors extracted RNA and reverse transcribed it into cDNA as the sequencing template. The method was immunoSEQ multiplex PCR; TCRdb's version includes in-frame clones alone and lacks a portion of them. This table holds about 220,000 clones, roughly 56% found once. Per germline, CDR1 SGHDT and CDR2 YYEEEE. There are 15 residues in the CDR3. Trimming cost V 3 bases and J 6 bases; bases outside gene matches: 8. This clone showed up many times. The target antigen is unknown. Treatment given: oral pan-JAK inhibitor, 5-10 mg twice daily. The sequence was collected from a human donor with alopecia areata. Sequenced here: CD4+ T cells sorted from blood, sampled at week 4, from a patient treated with tofacitinib. V usage is TRBV5-6 and J usage is TRBJ2-2, with TRBD2 matching over 7 bases. CDR3 DNA sequence: TGTGCCAGCAGCTCGTACGGGGGGTCCGCCGGGGAGCTGTTTTTT. As protein: CASSSYGGSAGELFF.